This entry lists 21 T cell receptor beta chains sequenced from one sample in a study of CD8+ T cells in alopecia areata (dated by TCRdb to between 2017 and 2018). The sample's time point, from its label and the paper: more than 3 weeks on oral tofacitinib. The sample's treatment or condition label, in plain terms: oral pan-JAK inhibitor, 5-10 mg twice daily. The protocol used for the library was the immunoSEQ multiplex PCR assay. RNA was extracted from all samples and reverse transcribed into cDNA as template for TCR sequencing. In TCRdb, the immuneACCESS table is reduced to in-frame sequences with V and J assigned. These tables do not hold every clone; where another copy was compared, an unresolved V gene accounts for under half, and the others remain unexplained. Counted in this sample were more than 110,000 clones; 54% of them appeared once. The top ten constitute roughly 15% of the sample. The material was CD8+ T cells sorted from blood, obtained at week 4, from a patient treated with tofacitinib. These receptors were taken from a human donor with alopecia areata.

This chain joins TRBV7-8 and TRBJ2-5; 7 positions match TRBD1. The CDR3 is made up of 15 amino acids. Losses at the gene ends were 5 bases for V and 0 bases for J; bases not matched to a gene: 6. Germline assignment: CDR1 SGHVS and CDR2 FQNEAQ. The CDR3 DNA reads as TGTGCCAGCAGCCTCGTCGACAGGGACCAAGAGACCCAGTACTTC. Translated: CASSLVDRDQETQYF.

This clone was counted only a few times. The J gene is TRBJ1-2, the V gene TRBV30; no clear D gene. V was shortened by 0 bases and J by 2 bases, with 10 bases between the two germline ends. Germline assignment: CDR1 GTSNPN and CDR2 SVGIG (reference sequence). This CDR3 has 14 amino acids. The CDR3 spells CAWSVKPPNYGYTF. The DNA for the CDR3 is TGTGCCTGGAGTGTGAAGCCGCCGAACTATGGCTACACCTTC.

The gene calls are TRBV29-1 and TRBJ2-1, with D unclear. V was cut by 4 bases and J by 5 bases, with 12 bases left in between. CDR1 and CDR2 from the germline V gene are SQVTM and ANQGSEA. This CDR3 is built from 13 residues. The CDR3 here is CSVVRLGNNEQFF. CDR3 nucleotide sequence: TGCAGCGTTGTCCGCCTCGGAAACAATGAGCAGTTCTTC.

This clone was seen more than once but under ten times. The CDR3 DNA follows: TGCAGCGTTGAAGGGGACTCTGGGGCCAACGTCCTGACTTTC. It translates to CSVEGDSGANVLTF. This chain connects TRBV29-1 to TRBJ2-6; D is unclear. With 1 base removed from V and 0 bases from J, the gap between germline ends came to 4 bases. There are 14 residues in the CDR3. CDR1 SQVTM and CDR2 ANQGSEA come from the germline V gene.

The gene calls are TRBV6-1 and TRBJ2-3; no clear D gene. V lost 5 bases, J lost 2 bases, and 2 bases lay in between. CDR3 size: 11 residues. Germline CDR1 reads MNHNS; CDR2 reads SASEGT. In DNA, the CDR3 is TGTGCCAGCAGTACCACAGATACGCAGTATTTT. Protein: CASSTTDTQYF.

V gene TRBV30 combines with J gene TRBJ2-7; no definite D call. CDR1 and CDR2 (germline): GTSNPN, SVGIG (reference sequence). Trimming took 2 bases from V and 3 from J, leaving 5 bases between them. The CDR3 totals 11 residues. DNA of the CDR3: TGTGCCTGGAGTATAGGCTACGAGCAGTACTTC. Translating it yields CAWSIGYEQYF.

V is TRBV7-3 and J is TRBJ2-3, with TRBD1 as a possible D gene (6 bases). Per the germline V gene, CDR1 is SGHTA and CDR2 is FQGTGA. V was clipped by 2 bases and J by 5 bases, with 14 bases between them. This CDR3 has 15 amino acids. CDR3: CASSLGRTAGDTQYF. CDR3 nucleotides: TGTGCCAGCAGCTTAGGAAGGACAGCAGGAGATACGCAGTATTTT.

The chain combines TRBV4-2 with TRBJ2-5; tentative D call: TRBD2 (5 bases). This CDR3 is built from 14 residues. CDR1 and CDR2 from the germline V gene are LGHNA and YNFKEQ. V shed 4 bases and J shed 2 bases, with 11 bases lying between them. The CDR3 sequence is CASSPDDYQETQYF. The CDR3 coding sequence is TGTGCCAGCAGCCCCGATGACTATCAAGAGACCCAGTACTTC.

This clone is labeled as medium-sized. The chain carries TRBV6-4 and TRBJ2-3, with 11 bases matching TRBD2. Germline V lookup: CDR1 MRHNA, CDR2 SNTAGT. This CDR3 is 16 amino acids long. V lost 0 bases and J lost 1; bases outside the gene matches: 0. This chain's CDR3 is CASSDSTSGGTDTQYF. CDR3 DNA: TGTGCCAGCAGTGACTCGACTAGCGGGGGCACAGATACGCAGTATTTT.

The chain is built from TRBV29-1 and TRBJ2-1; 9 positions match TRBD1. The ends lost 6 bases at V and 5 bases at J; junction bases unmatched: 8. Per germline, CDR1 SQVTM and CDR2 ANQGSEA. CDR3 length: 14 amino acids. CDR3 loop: CSVHGDRDHNEQFF. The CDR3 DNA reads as TGCAGCGTCCACGGGGACAGGGATCACAATGAGCAGTTCTTC.

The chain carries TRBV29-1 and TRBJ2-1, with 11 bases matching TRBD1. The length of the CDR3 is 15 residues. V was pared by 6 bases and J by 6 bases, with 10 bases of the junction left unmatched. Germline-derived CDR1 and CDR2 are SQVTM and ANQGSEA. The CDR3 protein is CSVLSRDRGGNEQFF. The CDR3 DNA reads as TGCAGCGTCCTTTCCCGGGACAGGGGGGGCAATGAGCAGTTCTTC.

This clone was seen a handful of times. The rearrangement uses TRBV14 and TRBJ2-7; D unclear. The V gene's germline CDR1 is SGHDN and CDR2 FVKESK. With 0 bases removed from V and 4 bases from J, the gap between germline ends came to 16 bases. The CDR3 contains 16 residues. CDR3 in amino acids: CASSQERQPRIYEQYF. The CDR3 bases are TGTGCCAGCAGCCAAGAACGTCAACCAAGGATTTACGAGCAGTACTTC.

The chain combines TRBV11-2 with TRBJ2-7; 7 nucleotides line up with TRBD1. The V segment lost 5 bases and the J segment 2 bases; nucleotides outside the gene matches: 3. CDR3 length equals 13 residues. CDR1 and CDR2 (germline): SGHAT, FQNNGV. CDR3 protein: CASSIGTAYEQYF. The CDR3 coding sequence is TGTGCCAGCAGCATCGGGACAGCCTACGAGCAGTACTTC.

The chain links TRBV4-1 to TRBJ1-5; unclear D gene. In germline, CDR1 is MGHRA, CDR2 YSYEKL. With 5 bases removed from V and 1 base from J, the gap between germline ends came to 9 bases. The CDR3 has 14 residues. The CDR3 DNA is TGCGCCAGCAGCAGCGGGAGAAGCAATCAGCCCCAGCATTTT. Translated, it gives CASSSGRSNQPQHF.

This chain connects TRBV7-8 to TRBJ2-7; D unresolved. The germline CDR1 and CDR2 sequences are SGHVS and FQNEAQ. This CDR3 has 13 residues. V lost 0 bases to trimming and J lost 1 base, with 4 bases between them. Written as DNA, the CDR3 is TGTGCCAGCAGCTTAGCGGAATCCTACGAGCAGTACTTC. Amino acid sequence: CASSLAESYEQYF.

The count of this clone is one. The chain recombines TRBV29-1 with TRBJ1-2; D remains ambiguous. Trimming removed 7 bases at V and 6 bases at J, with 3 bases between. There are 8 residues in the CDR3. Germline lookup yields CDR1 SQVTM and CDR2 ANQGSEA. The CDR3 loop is CSDHGYTF. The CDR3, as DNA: TGCAGCGACCATGGCTACACCTTC.

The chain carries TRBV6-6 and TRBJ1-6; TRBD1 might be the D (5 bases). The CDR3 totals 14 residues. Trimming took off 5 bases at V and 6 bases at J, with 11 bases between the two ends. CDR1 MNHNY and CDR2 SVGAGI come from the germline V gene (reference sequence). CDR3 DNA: TGTGCCAGCAGTCAACAGGAGCTTAATTCACCCCTCCACTTT. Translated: CASSQQELNSPLHF.

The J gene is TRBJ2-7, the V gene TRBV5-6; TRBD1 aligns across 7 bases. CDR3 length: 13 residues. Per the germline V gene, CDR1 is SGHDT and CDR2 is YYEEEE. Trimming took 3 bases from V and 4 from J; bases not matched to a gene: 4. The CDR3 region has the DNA TGTGCCAGCAGCTCTACAGGGGTGTACGAGCAGTACTTC. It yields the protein CASSSTGVYEQYF.

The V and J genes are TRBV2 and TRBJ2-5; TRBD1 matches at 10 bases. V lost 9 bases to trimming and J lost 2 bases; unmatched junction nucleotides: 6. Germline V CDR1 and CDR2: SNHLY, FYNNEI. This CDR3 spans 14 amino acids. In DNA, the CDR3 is TGTGCCAGACGGACAGGGGGGTTTCAAGAGACCCAGTACTTC. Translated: CARRTGGFQETQYF.

The CDR3 sequence: CASSDGDRAYEQYF. CDR3 DNA sequence: TGTGCCAGCAGCGACGGGGACAGAGCCTACGAGCAGTACTTC. The chain combines TRBV9 with TRBJ2-7; 7 bases align to TRBD1. The CDR3 is 14 amino acids. Trimming took 3 bases from V and 2 from J; bases not matched to a gene: 5. The germline V gene has CDR1 SGDLS and CDR2 YYNGEE.

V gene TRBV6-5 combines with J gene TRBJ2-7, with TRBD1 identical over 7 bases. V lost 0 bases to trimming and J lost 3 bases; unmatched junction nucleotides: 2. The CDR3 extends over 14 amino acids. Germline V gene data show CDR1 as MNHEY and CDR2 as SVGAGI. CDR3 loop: CASSYSGQFYEQYF. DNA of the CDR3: TGTGCCAGCAGTTACTCGGGACAGTTCTACGAGCAGTACTTC.